Below, one T cell receptor beta chain is given with its context. Those enrolled in Seattle joined during active infection and were followed longitudinally afterward. The entry originates in a study of blood T cell repertoires in COVID-19. Original processing notes: Reference gene primers were amplified, and this amplification served to estimate nucleated cell counts. Profiling relied on immunoSEQ multiplex PCR, and the TCRdb table lists in-frame clones only, not all of them. The V and J calls and clone size are taken from that table; D and trimming were inferred from the DNA. Of approximately 29,000 clones detected, 85% to 95% appear once; the ten largest clones hold roughly 0.8%. The CDR3 loop spans 14 amino acids. V lost 5 bases to trimming and J lost 1 base, with 11 bases between them. CDR1 and CDR2 from the germline V gene are SEHNR and FQNEAQ (reference sequence).

The receptor was isolated from a woman in her 70s with COVID-19, enrolled during active disease. The chain joins TRBV7-9 to TRBJ1-1, with D possibly being TRBD1 (6 bases). Sequenced input: peripheral blood. The CDR3 DNA follows: TGTGCCAGCAGCCCTGTAGGGGGGAACACTGAAGCTTTCTTT. Translation: CASSPVGGNTEAFF.